The 32 T cell receptor beta chains in this list originate from one sample, sequenced in a study of blood T cell repertoires in COVID-19. Assay used: immunoSEQ multiplex PCR; TCRdb lists only in-frame clones, some missing. The table lists 200,000 or so clones, around 84% of them singletons. Material: peripheral blood. The origin of the receptors is a man aged 25-40 years with active or convalescent COVID-19.

The gene calls are TRBV15 and TRBJ1-5; no clear D gene. There are 14 residues in the CDR3. V was cut by 1 base and J by 2 bases, with 6 bases left in between. CDR1 is LNHNV and CDR2 is YYDKDF in the germline V gene (reference sequence). The CDR3 loop reads CATSRGQGNQPQHF. CDR3 coding DNA: TGTGCCACCAGCAGAGGGCAGGGCAATCAGCCCCAGCATTTT.

The V call is TRBV29-1, the J call TRBJ2-7; TRBD2 aligns across 13 bases. Germline CDR1 is SQVTM and CDR2 is ANQGSEA. V trimming: 6 bases; J trimming: 0 bases; junction bases outside the gene matches: 8. The CDR3 is 16 amino acids. CDR3 coding DNA: TGCAGCGTCGCCGGGACTAGCGGGGTCAGCTCCTACGAGCAGTACTTC. Protein sequence: CSVAGTSGVSSYEQYF.

The chain is built from TRBV25-1 and TRBJ1-1; weak D call: TRBD1 (6 bases). The length of the CDR3 is 14 residues. V gave up 5 bases and J gave up 10 bases, with 20 bases separating them. Germline V gene data show CDR1 as MGHDK and CDR2 as SYGVNS. In DNA form, the CDR3 reads TGTGCCAGCAGTCTGAACAGGGTCGAGGGTGGAGCTTTCTTT. Its protein is CASSLNRVEGGAFF.

The chain recombines TRBV13 with TRBJ2-1, with 8 bases aligning to TRBD2. Germline V gene sequence: CDR1 PRHDT, CDR2 FYEKMQ (reference sequence). This CDR3 has 14 residues. V was clipped by 3 bases and J by 10 bases; unmatched bases: 8. CDR3 sequence reads: CASSFGLAGKEQFF. The CDR3 DNA reads TGTGCCAGCAGCTTCGGGCTAGCGGGCAAAGAGCAGTTCTTC.

The chain has TRBV21-1 and TRBJ1-4; the table calls TRBD1, which could not be checked here. TRBV21-1 is a pseudogene. The CDR3 extends over 19 amino acids. The CDR3 region has the DNA TGTGCCAGCAGCAAGACTGAGGACGCGGACAGGGGATCGGGGGAAAAACTGTTTTTT. Protein: CASSKTEDADRGSGEKLFF.

The chain recombines TRBV4-1 with TRBJ1-2; TRBD1 might be the D (5 bases). V shed 4 bases and J shed 3 bases, with 18 bases lying between them. The CDR3 extends over 16 amino acids. CDR1 MGHRA and CDR2 YSYEKL come from the germline V gene. CDR3 amino acids: CASSPVGGRRDYGYTF. DNA of the CDR3: TGCGCCAGCAGCCCGGTGGGGGGGAGGCGCGACTATGGCTACACCTTC.

Written as DNA, the CDR3 is TGTGCCAGCAGCTTCCGGGACTCCCGACGGGACACTGAAGCTTTCTTT. This codes for CASSFRDSRRDTEAFF. The chain recombines TRBV5-8 with TRBJ1-1; the D gene is possibly TRBD1 (5 bases). This CDR3 spans 16 amino acids. Germline-derived CDR1 and CDR2 are SGHTS and YDEGEE. V shed 2 bases and J shed 3 bases, with 17 bases lying between them.

V usage is TRBV6-5 and J usage is TRBJ1-1; D unresolved. V lost 0 bases, J lost 6 bases, and 8 bases lay in between. The germline V gene encodes CDR1 MNHEY and CDR2 SVGAGI. The CDR3 spans 13 residues. CDR3 sequence: CASSYSLGAEAFF. The CDR3 bases are TGTGCCAGCAGTTACTCCCTAGGAGCTGAAGCTTTCTTT.

This rearrangement joins TRBV9 to TRBJ1-2; TRBD1 matches at 10 bases. Germline lookup yields CDR1 SGDLS and CDR2 YYNGEE. Trimming removed 1 base from V and 6 bases from J; junction bases left unmatched: 6. The CDR3 covers 15 residues. CDR3 sequence: CASSVRDRGSNGYTF. The CDR3 DNA is TGTGCCAGCAGCGTAAGGGACAGGGGCTCAAATGGCTACACCTTC.

The rearrangement links TRBV5-1 to TRBJ1-6, with unresolved D. Germline assignment: CDR1 SGHRS and CDR2 YFSETQ. Between the trimmed V and J ends, which lost 4 bases and 7 bases, there was a span of 18 bases. The CDR3 runs 16 residues. CDR3 DNA: TGCGCCAGCAGCCGATTGGACTTGGCGGTAAATTCACCCCTCCACTTT. It codes for CASSRLDLAVNSPLHF.

This chain links TRBV6-4 with TRBJ2-1, with D possibly matching TRBD2 (5 bases). Germline V gene data show CDR1 as MRHNA and CDR2 as SNTAGT. Trimming cost V 7 bases and J 5 bases, with 15 bases left between them. CDR3 length: 14 amino acids. CDR3 loop: CASTEDLGNNEQFF. CDR3 DNA: TGTGCCAGCACCGAGGACTTGGGAAACAATGAGCAGTTCTTC.

This chain uses TRBV5-4 with TRBJ2-3; 7 bases agree with TRBD2. This CDR3 contains 14 residues. The V segment lost 3 bases and the J segment 6 bases; nucleotides outside the gene matches: 7. Germline V CDR1 and CDR2: SGHNT, YYREEE (reference sequence). Here the CDR3 reads CASSSAGEGDTQYF. In nucleotides, the CDR3 is TGTGCCAGCAGCTCGGCGGGAGAGGGGGATACGCAGTATTTT.

As to this clone: Other DNA sequences in this specimen translate into the identical CDR3. V gene TRBV29-1 combines with J gene TRBJ1-5, with a tentative D call TRBD1 (5 bases). The germline CDR1 and CDR2 sequences are SQVTM and ANQGSEA. CDR3 length: 13 amino acids. The V and J ends lost 3 bases and 3 bases respectively, with 9 bases between them. CDR3: CSVDWGDNQPQHF. Here the CDR3 DNA reads TGCAGCGTTGATTGGGGGGACAATCAGCCCCAGCATTTT.

The V call is TRBV9, the J call TRBJ1-2; a weak D match, TRBD1 (6 bases). The CDR3 has 12 residues. Looked up from germline, CDR1 is SGDLS and CDR2 is YYNGEE. Trimming removed 4 bases from V and 3 bases from J, with 7 bases in between. The chain's CDR3 is CASSYRDYGYTF. The CDR3 nucleotides are TGTGCCAGCAGCTACAGGGACTATGGCTACACCTTC.

The chain has TRBV12-3 or TRBV12-4 and TRBJ1-2, with D perhaps matching TRBD1 (5 bases). CDR3 length equals 11 residues. The ends were cut back, 4 bases at V and 8 bases at J, with 8 bases in the middle. CDR3 DNA: TGTGCCAGCAGTTACGGGGGGGGCTACACCTTC. Translated: CASSYGGGYTF.

The chain joins TRBV5-6 to TRBJ1-2, with TRBD1 matching over 7 bases. V dropped 3 bases and J dropped 7; count of bases not matched to a gene: 9. CDR3 length: 14 residues. Germline V lookup: CDR1 SGHDT, CDR2 YYEEEE. CDR3 sequence (DNA): TGTGCCAGCAGCTGGAGGCGGACAGGAAGTGGCTACACCTTC. Translating gives CASSWRRTGSGYTF.

The rearrangement uses TRBV15 and TRBJ2-3; D not certain. Germline V gene data show CDR1 as LNHNV and CDR2 as YYDKDF (reference sequence). Trimming shortened V by 0 bases and J by 4 bases, and 5 bases separated the two germline ends. The CDR3 loop spans 13 amino acids. The CDR3 spells CATSRDRPDTQYF. CDR3 nucleotides: TGTGCCACCAGCAGAGATCGTCCAGATACGCAGTATTTT. Together with reference TRBV15 and TRBJ2-3, the CDR3 gives the full variable domain: DAMVIQNPRYQVTQFGKPVTLSCSQTLNHNVMYWYQQKSSQAPKLLFHYYDKDFNNEADTPDNFQSRRPNTSFCFLDIRSPGLGDTAMYLCATSRDRPDTQYFGPGTRLTVL.

The CDR3 nucleotides read TGTGCTAGTGGTTTCGACCAGGGGGGCGAGCAGTACGTC. It is translated as CASGFDQGGEQYV. V usage is TRBV12-5 and J usage is TRBJ2-7, with D maybe TRBD1 (7 bases). The CDR3 sequence is 13 residues long. V dropped 3 bases and J dropped 6 bases, with 12 bases sitting between them. Germline-derived CDR1 and CDR2 are LGHNT and FRNRAP.

In this sample, this clone turned up once. The rearrangement uses TRBV6-5 and TRBJ2-1; the match to TRBD2 covers 8 bases. The CDR3 is 16 residues long. J lost 8 bases, V lost 4 bases, and 13 bases had no gene match. Germline V gene data show CDR1 as MNHEY and CDR2 as SVGAGI. The CDR3 protein is CASSSTPGLGPHEQFF. The CDR3 DNA follows: TGTGCCAGCAGTTCGACTCCGGGACTAGGCCCTCATGAGCAGTTCTTC.

Here the CDR3 reads CASSLEGGSVQPQHF. The CDR3, as DNA: TGCGCCAGCAGCTTGGAAGGGGGATCGGTACAGCCCCAGCATTTT. V is TRBV5-1 and J is TRBJ1-5; D is perhaps TRBD1 (6 bases). Germline loops: CDR1 SGHRS, CDR2 YFSETQ. CDR3 length: 15 residues. Trimming took 0 bases from V and 7 from J, leaving 14 bases between them. The variable domain in full, with the rest retrieved from reference TRBV5-1 and TRBJ1-5, is KAGVTQTPRYLIKTRGQQVTLSCSPISGHRSVSWYQQTPGQGLQFLFEYFSETQRNKGNFPGRFSGRQFSNSRSEMNVSTLELGDSALYLCASSLEGGSVQPQHFGDGTRLSIL.

The V gene is TRBV7-9, the J gene TRBJ1-1; D not resolved. Germline V gene sequence: CDR1 SEHNR, CDR2 FQNEAQ (reference sequence). Deletions cut 5 bases from V and 1 base from J, with 17 bases between. This CDR3 has 16 residues. As DNA, the CDR3 is TGTGCCAGCAGCCCTAGCCTGGCAGGTTCGAACACTGAAGCTTTCTTT. Its protein is CASSPSLAGSNTEAFF. The full variable domain, completed using reference TRBV7-9 and TRBJ1-1, is DTGVSQNPRHKITKRGQNVTFRCDPISEHNRLYWYRQTLGQGPEFLTYFQNEAQLEKSRLLSDRFSAERPKGSFSTLEIQRTEQGDSAMYLCASSPSLAGSNTEAFFGQGTRLTVV.

This clone was counted a single time. The CDR3 nucleotides read TGTGCCATCAGTGATCAGGGGACTGAAAAACTGTTTTTT. Its translation: CAISDQGTEKLFF. The V and J genes are TRBV10-3 and TRBJ1-4; D perhaps matches TRBD1 (6 bases). The CDR3 has 13 amino acids. Germline CDR1 is ENHRY and CDR2 is SYGVKD. Trimming shortened V by 3 bases and J by 7 bases, and 9 bases separated the two germline ends.

The gene calls are TRBV13 and TRBJ1-2, with TRBD1 as a possible D gene (6 bases). In germline, CDR1 is PRHDT, CDR2 FYEKMQ (reference sequence). V was trimmed by 5 bases and J by 2 bases, leaving 30 bases between them. The CDR3 extends over 20 amino acids. The DNA for the CDR3 is TGTGCCAGCAGCCCATACGGCCCCGACAGGATTGGGGAGACAAACTATGGCTACACCTTC. Residues: CASSPYGPDRIGETNYGYTF.

The chain uses TRBV14 and TRBJ2-1, with D possibly TRBD1 on 6 matching bases. The length of the CDR3 is 12 residues. CDR1 is SGHDN and CDR2 is FVKESK in the germline V gene. Trimming pared 5 bases from V and 13 bases from J, leaving 15 bases between. The CDR3 sequence: CASSGSGQVQFF. The CDR3 bases are TGTGCCAGCAGCGGGTCGGGACAAGTTCAGTTCTTC.

This sequence joins TRBV11-2 and TRBJ1-6, with D perhaps TRBD1 (6 bases). The CDR3 extends over 14 amino acids. In germline, CDR1 is SGHAT, CDR2 FQNNGV. The V end was cut by 6 bases, the J end by 8 bases, with 14 bases between. CDR3 residues: CASREQGTHSPLHF. The CDR3 DNA follows: TGTGCCAGCAGGGAACAGGGAACCCATTCACCCCTCCACTTT.

The gene calls are TRBV6-5 and TRBJ1-2, with 9 bases lining up with TRBD1. The V gene end was trimmed by 6 bases and the J gene end by 2 bases; junction bases not matched to a gene: 7. CDR1 MNHEY and CDR2 SVGAGI come from the germline V gene. The CDR3 contains 15 residues. The CDR3 protein is CASRIRGTGNYGYTF. DNA for the CDR3: TGTGCCAGCAGAATACGGGGGACAGGGAACTATGGCTACACCTTC.

CDR3: CASSLRGGSDGYTF. CDR3 nucleotides: TGCGCCAGCAGCTTGCGAGGAGGGTCGGATGGCTACACCTTC. V gene TRBV5-1 combines with J gene TRBJ1-2; D not resolved. The V end lost 1 base, the J end lost 6 bases, and 13 bases lay between the germline ends. Germline values: CDR1 SGHRS, CDR2 YFSETQ. The CDR3 totals 14 residues.

This clone occurred once. The rearrangement links TRBV4-1 to TRBJ2-1; 13 nucleotides agree with TRBD2. Trimming removed 2 bases from V and 0 bases from J; junction bases left unmatched: 13. Germline lookup yields CDR1 MGHRA and CDR2 YSYEKL. This CDR3 has 21 residues. CDR3 in amino acids: CASSQPSGTSGERGSYNEQFF. CDR3 coding DNA: TGCGCCAGCAGCCAACCCTCCGGGACTAGCGGGGAGAGGGGCTCCTACAATGAGCAGTTCTTC.

This sequence joins TRBV29-1 and TRBJ2-5; 10 bases agree with TRBD1. J gave up 1 base and V 6 bases, and 2 bases lay outside the gene matches. CDR3 length equals 13 residues. Germline CDR1 is SQVTM and CDR2 is ANQGSEA. CDR3 DNA sequence: TGCAGCGTCCGGGACAGGGGCCAAGAGACCCAGTACTTC. Translated, it gives CSVRDRGQETQYF.

The gene calls are TRBV7-9 and TRBJ2-5; D gene ambiguous. This CDR3 contains 15 residues. CDR1 and CDR2 from the germline V gene are SEHNR and FQNEAQ (reference sequence). V lost 4 bases and J lost 2, with 14 bases in between. The CDR3 loop is CASSSKRRLQETQYF. In nucleotides, the CDR3 is TGTGCCAGCAGCTCAAAGCGTCGGTTGCAAGAGACCCAGTACTTC.

V and J are TRBV2 and TRBJ1-1, with a possible D match to TRBD1 (6 bases). The germline gives CDR1 SNHLY, CDR2 FYNNEI. This CDR3 has 15 residues. V was cut by 6 bases and J by 1 base, with 15 bases left in between. The CDR3 DNA sequence: TGTGCCAGCAGGACTTTAGGGGGGGCGAACACTGAAGCTTTCTTT. Amino acids: CASRTLGGANTEAFF.

This clone was seen once. The chain joins TRBV10-3 to TRBJ1-3, with TRBD1 matching 11 bases. V trimming: 7 bases; J trimming: 4 bases; junction bases outside the gene matches: 6. The CDR3 consists of 15 residues. Germline CDR1 is ENHRY and CDR2 is SYGVKD. The CDR3 nucleotides are TGTGCCATCAAAGGACAGGGGGCGGGAGGAAACACCATATATTTT. It codes for CAIKGQGAGGNTIYF.